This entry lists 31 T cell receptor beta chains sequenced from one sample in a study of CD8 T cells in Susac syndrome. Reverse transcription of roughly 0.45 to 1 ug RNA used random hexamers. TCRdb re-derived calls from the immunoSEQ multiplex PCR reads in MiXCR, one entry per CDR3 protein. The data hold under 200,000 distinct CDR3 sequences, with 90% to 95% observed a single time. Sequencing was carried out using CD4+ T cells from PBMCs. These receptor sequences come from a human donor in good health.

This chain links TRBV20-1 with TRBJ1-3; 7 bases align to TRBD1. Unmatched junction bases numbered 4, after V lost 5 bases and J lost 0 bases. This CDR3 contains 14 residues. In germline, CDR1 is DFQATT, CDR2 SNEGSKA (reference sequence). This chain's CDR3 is CSAGNRGSGNTIYF. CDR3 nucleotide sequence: TGCAGTGCTGGGAACAGGGGCTCTGGAAACACCATATATTTT.

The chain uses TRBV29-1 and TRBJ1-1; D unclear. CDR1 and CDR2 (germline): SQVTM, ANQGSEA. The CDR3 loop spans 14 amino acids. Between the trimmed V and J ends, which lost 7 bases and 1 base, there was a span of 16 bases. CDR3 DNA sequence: TGCAGCGCTGTCGGCCCCGGCGGGAACACTGAAGCTTTCTTT. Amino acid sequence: CSAVGPGGNTEAFF.

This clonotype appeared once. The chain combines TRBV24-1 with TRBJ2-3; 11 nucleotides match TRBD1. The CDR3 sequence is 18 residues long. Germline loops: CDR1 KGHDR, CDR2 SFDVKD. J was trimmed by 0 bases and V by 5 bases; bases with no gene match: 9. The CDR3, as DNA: TGTGCCACCAGTGCCCTTGCGGGACAGGGGGACAGCACAGATACGCAGTATTTT. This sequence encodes CATSALAGQGDSTDTQYF.

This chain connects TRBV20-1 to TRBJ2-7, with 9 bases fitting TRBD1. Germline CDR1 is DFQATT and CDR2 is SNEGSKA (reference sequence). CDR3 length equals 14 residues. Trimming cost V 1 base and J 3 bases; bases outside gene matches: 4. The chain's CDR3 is CSARVETGGYEQYF. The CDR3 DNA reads TGCAGTGCTAGAGTGGAGACAGGGGGCTACGAGCAGTACTTC.

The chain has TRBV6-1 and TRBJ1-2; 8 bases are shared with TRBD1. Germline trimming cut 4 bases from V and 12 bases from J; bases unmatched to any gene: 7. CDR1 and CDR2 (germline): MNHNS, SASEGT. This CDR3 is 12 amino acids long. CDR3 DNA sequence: TGTGCCAGCAGTGTGGGACAGACAGGGGACACCTTC. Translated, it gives CASSVGQTGDTF.

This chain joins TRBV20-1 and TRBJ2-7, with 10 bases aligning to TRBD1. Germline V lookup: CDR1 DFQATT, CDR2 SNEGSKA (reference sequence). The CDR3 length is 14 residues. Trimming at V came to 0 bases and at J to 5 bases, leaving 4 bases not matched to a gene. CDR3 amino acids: CSARDRQGADEQYV. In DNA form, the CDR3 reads TGCAGTGCTAGAGATAGACAGGGGGCGGACGAGCAGTACGTC.

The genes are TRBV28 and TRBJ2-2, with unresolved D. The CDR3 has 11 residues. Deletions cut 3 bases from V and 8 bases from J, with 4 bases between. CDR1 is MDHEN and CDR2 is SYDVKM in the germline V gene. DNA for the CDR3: TGTGCCAGCAGTTTTGTGGGGGAGCTGTTTTTT. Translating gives CASSFVGELFF.

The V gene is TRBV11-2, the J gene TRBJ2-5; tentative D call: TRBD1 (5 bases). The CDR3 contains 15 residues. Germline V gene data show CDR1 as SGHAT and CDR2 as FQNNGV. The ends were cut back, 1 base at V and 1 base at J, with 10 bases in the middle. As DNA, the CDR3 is TGTGCCAGCAGCTTAGGGGGCGATATCCAAGAGACCCAGTACTTC. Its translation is CASSLGGDIQETQYF.

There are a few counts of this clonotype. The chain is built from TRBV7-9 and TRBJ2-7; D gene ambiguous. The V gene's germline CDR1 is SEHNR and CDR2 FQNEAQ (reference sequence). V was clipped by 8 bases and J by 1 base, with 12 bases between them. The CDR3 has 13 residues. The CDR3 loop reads CASSVDSSYEQYV. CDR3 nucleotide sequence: TGTGCCAGCTCGGTAGATAGTTCCTACGAGCAGTACGTC.

CDR3 nucleotide sequence: TGCAGCACCAGGACAGGGGGCGGCACAGATACGCAGTATTTT. Its protein is CSTRTGGGTDTQYF. V and J are TRBV29-1 and TRBJ2-3; 11 nucleotides line up with TRBD1. Looked up from germline, CDR1 is SQVTM and CDR2 is ANQGSEA. The CDR3 is made up of 14 amino acids. V shed 8 bases, J shed 1 base, and the junction held 5 bases outside the gene matches.

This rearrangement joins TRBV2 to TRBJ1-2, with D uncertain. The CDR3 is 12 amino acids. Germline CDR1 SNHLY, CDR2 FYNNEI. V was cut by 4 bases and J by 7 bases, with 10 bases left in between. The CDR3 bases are TGTGCCAGCAGTGTTGTAGGCGGTGGCTACACCTTC. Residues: CASSVVGGGYTF.

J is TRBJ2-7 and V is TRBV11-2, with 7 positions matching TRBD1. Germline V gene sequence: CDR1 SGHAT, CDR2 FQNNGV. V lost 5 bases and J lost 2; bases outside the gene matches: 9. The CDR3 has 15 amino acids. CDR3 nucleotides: TGTGCCAGCAGCGTGGGACAGCCCGGGACCTACGAGCAGTACGTC. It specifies CASSVGQPGTYEQYV.

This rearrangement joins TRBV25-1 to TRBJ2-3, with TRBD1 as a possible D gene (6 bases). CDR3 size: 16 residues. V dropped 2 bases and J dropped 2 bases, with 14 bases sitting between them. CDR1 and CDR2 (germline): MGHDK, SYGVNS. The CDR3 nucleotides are TGTGCCAGCAGTGAACAGATCGGGACACCCACAGATACGCAGTATTTT. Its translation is CASSEQIGTPTDTQYF.

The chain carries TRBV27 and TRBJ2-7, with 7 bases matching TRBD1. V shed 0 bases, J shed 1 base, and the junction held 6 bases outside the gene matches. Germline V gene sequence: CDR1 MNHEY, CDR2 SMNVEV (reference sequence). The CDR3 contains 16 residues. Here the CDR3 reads CASSLSGRGSSYEQYF. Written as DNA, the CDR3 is TGTGCCAGCAGTTTATCGGGCAGGGGGTCTTCCTACGAGCAGTACTTC.

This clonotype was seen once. In DNA, the CDR3 is TGCAGTGCAATCTTGGGACGACTCTCTGGAAACACCATATATTTT. This sequence encodes CSAILGRLSGNTIYF. The chain couples TRBV20-1 to TRBJ1-3, with a possible D match to TRBD1 (5 bases). Trimming pared 6 bases from V and 0 bases from J, leaving 15 bases between. This CDR3 region has 15 residues. Germline V gene lookup returns CDR1 DFQATT and CDR2 SNEGSKA (reference sequence).

The CDR3 reads CASSLVTGGIKTQYF. In DNA form, the CDR3 reads TGTGCCAGCAGTTTAGTGACAGGGGGCATAAAGACCCAGTACTTC. This chain joins TRBV12-3 or TRBV12-4 and TRBJ2-5, with 10 nucleotides matching TRBD1. This CDR3 comprises 15 residues. Trimming removed 1 base from V and 6 bases from J; junction bases left unmatched: 5.

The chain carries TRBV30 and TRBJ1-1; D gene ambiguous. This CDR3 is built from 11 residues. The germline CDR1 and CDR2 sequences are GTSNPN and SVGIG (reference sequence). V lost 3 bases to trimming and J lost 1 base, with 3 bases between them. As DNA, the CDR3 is TGTGCCTGGAGACAGAACACTGAAGCTTTCTTT. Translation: CAWRQNTEAFF.

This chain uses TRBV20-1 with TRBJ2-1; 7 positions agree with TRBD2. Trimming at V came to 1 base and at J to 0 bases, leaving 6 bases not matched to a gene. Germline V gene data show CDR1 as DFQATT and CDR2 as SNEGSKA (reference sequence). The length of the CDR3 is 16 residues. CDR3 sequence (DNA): TGCAGTGCTAGAGTTACTAGCGCTAGCTCCTACAATGAGCAGTTCTTC. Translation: CSARVTSASSYNEQFF.

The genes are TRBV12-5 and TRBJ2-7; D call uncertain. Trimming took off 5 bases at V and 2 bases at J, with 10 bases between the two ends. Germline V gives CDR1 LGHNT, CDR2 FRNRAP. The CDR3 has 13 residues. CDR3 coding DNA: TGTGCTAGTGGTCAAGGATTGACCTACGAGCAGTACTTC. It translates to CASGQGLTYEQYF. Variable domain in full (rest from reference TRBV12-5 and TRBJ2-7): DARVTQTPRHKVTEMGQEVTMRCQPILGHNTVFWYRQTMMQGLELLAYFRNRAPLDDSGMPKDRFSAEMPDATLATLKIQPSEPRDSAVYFCASGQGLTYEQYFGPGTRLTVT.

The CDR3 DNA is TGCAGTGCTAGAAGACAGGAGGGGAATAATTCACCCCTCCACTTT. Amino acid sequence: CSARRQEGNNSPLHF. This chain joins TRBV20-1 and TRBJ1-6, with TRBD1 as a possible D gene (6 bases). V was trimmed by 2 bases and J by 5 bases, leaving 13 bases between them. Per germline, CDR1 DFQATT and CDR2 SNEGSKA (reference sequence). This CDR3 is built from 15 residues.

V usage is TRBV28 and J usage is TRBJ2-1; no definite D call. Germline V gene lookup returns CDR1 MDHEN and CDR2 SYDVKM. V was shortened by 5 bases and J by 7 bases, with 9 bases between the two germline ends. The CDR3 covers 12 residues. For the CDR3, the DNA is TGTGCCAGCAGTCAGCAGAATAATGAGCAGTTCTTC. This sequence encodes CASSQQNNEQFF.

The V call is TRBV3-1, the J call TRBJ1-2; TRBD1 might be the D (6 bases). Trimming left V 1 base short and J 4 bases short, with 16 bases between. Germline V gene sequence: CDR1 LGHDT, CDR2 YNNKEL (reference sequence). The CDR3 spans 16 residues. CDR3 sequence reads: CASSQGSRGAIYGYTF. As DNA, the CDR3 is TGTGCCAGCAGCCAAGGGTCTCGGGGGGCTATCTATGGCTACACCTTC.

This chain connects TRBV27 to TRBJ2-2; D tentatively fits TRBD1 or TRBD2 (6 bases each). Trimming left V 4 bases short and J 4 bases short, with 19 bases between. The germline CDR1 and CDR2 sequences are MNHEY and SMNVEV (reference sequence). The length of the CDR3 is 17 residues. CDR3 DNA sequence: TGTGCCAGCAGTTGGACTACCTTGGGGGCCGGCACCGGGGAGCTGTTTTTT. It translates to CASSWTTLGAGTGELFF.

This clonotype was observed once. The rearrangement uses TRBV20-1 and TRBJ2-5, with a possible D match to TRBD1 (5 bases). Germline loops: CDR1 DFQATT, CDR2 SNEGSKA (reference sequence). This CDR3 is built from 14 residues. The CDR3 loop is CRMGRGASAETQYF. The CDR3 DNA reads TGCAGGATGGGAAGGGGCGCGTCGGCAGAGACCCAGTACTTC.

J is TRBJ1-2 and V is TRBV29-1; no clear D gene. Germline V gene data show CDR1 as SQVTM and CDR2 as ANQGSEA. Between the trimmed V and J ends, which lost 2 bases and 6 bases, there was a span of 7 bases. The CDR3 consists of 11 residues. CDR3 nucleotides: TGCAGCGTTGAAAGGTCAAATGGCTACACCTTC. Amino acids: CSVERSNGYTF.

The CDR3 nucleotides are TGCGCCAGCAGCTTGGTAGTCAGTTCCTACGAGCAGTACTTC. The encoded protein is CASSLVVSSYEQYF. This sequence joins TRBV5-1 and TRBJ2-7; no clear D. Trimming shortened V by 0 bases and J by 1 base, and 8 bases separated the two germline ends. CDR3 size: 14 residues. Germline CDR1 and CDR2: SGHRS and YFSETQ. The whole variable domain, filled in from reference TRBV5-1 and TRBJ2-7, reads KAGVTQTPRYLIKTRGQQVTLSCSPISGHRSVSWYQQTPGQGLQFLFEYFSETQRNKGNFPGRFSGRQFSNSRSEMNVSTLELGDSALYLCASSLVVSSYEQYFGPGTRLTVT.

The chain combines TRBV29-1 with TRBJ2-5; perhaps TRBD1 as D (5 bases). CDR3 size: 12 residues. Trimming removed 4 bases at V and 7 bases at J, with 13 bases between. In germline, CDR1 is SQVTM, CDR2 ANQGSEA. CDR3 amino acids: CSVGLDQGTQYF. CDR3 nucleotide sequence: TGCAGCGTTGGCCTAGACCAGGGGACCCAGTACTTC.

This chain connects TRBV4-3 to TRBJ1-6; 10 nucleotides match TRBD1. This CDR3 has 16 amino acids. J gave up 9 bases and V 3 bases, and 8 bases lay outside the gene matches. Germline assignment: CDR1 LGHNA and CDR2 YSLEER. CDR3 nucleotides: TGCGCCAGCAGCCAGTCACCGGGACAGGGGAGTTCACCCCTCCACTTT. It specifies CASSQSPGQGSSPLHF.

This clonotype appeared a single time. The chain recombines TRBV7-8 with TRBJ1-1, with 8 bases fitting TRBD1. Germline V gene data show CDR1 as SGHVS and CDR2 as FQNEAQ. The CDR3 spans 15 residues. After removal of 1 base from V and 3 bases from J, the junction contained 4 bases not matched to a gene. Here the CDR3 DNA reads TGTGCCAGCAGCTTAGAGACAGGGGTGGACACTGAAGCTTTCTTT. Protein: CASSLETGVDTEAFF. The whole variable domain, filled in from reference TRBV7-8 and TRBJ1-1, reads GAGVSQSPRYKVAKRGQDVALRCDPISGHVSLFWYQQALGQGPEFLTYFQNEAQLDKSGLPSDRFFAERPEGSVSTLKIQRTQQEDSAVYLCASSLETGVDTEAFFGQGTRLTVV.

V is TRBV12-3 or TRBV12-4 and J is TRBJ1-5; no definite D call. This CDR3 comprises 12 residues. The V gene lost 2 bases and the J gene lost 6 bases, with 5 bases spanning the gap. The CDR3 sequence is CASSLMGQPQHF. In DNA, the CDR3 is TGTGCCAGCAGTTTAATGGGTCAGCCCCAGCATTTT.

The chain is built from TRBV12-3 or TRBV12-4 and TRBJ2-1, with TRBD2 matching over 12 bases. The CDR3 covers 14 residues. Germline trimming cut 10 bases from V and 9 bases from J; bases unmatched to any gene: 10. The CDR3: CATRTSGAGGEQFF. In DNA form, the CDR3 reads TGTGCCACCCGGACTAGCGGGGCCGGGGGTGAGCAGTTCTTC.